A single sample is the source of the 11 T cell receptor beta chains below, sequenced in a study of blood T cells in healthy people across ages. Then a second PCR, running about 6 to 12 cycles, was carried out with a sample-barcoded 5' primer and a J-beta primer mix. TCRdb redid the calling of the 5' RACE reads with MiXCR, one entry per CDR3 protein. The sample includes around 600,000 distinct CDR3 sequences, around 50% of them seen just once. Input material: blood. These receptors were taken from a man aged 80 or over in good health.

This chain connects TRBV7-2 to TRBJ2-7, with D possibly matching TRBD1 (5 bases). V dropped 5 bases and J dropped 6 bases, with 17 bases sitting between them. Germline V gives CDR1 SGHTA, CDR2 FQGNSA. The CDR3 length is 14 residues. The CDR3 sequence is CASSPGLRYTEQYF. DNA for the CDR3: TGTGCCAGCAGCCCAGGGCTCCGCTACACCGAGCAGTACTTC. Looking up the rest from reference TRBV7-2 and TRBJ2-7 gives the full variable domain: GAGVSQSPSNKVTEKGKDVELRCDPISGHTALYWYRQSLGQGLEFLIYFQGNSAPDKSGLPSDRFSAERTGGSVSTLTIQRTQQEDSAVYLCASSPGLRYTEQYFGPGTRLTVT.

The chain recombines TRBV7-2 with TRBJ2-5; 7 bases match TRBD2. The CDR3 is 16 amino acids. In germline, CDR1 is SGHTA, CDR2 FQGNSA. The trim removed 4 bases at V and 1 base at J, leaving 9 bases unmatched. Written as DNA, the CDR3 is TGTGCCAGCAGCTCGGGGGGATGGGCAGCCCAAGAGACCCAGTACTTC. As protein: CASSSGGWAAQETQYF.

This clonotype was detected a few times. This chain uses TRBV7-2 with TRBJ2-7, with 9 bases identical to TRBD2. The CDR3 runs to 15 residues. Germline CDR1 SGHTA, CDR2 FQGNSA. The ends lost 1 base at V and 6 bases at J; junction bases unmatched: 7. The CDR3 DNA reads TGTGCCAGCAGCTTAGTAGGGACTAGCATATCCGAGCAGTACTTC. This codes for CASSLVGTSISEQYF.

Here the CDR3 reads CASRREEGSDTEAFF. The CDR3 bases are TGCGCCAGCCGCAGGGAAGAGGGTTCGGACACTGAAGCTTTCTTT. This chain connects TRBV4-1 to TRBJ1-1, with D perhaps TRBD1 (5 bases). Germline CDR1 MGHRA, CDR2 YSYEKL. The CDR3 has 15 residues. V lost 8 bases to trimming and J lost 3 bases, with 19 bases between them.

This clonotype was counted many times. The chain employs TRBV6-6 and TRBJ2-3, with 9 bases aligning to TRBD2. CDR1 is MNHNY, CDR2 SVGAGI, per germline (reference sequence). This CDR3 has 17 amino acids. J was trimmed by 2 bases and V by 2 bases; bases with no gene match: 8. This CDR3 reads CASSYPLLAGNTDTQYF. CDR3 sequence (DNA): TGTGCCAGCAGTTACCCGCTACTAGCGGGTAACACAGATACGCAGTATTTT.

The chain recombines TRBV20-1 with TRBJ1-6, with 8 bases lining up with TRBD1. The V gene end was trimmed by 3 bases and the J gene end by 6 bases; junction bases not matched to a gene: 7. This CDR3 region has 15 residues. Germline loops: CDR1 DFQATT, CDR2 SNEGSKA (reference sequence). As DNA, the CDR3 is TGCAGTGCTAGCTCGCTTACAGGGGGTAATTCACCCCTCCACTTT. It specifies CSASSLTGGNSPLHF.

Details on this clonotype: A much larger clone is a single base away; this may be a read error. The V and J genes are TRBV6-1 and TRBJ2-3; D is possibly TRBD2 (6 bases). CDR1 is MNHNS, CDR2 SASEGT, per germline. The CDR3 runs 17 residues. DNA for the CDR3: TGTGCCAGCAGTCCCCGAGCGTCCTGGAGGGCCACAGATACGCGGTATTTT. Translating it yields CASSPRASWRATDTRYF.

This sequence joins TRBV6-2 or TRBV6-3 and TRBJ2-1; weak D call: TRBD1 (5 bases). This CDR3 contains 15 residues. V was trimmed by 4 bases and J by 2 bases, leaving 12 bases between them. Germline values: CDR1 MNHEY, CDR2 SVGEGT. This chain's CDR3 is CASSSQDPTYNEQFF. For the CDR3, the DNA is TGTGCCAGCAGTTCACAGGACCCTACCTACAATGAGCAGTTCTTC.

CDR3 in DNA: TGTGCCAGCAGTTTCCGACAGGGAAGATCCTATAATTCACCCCTCCACTTT. Amino acid sequence: CASSFRQGRSYNSPLHF. This chain links TRBV27 with TRBJ1-6; 7 nucleotides align to TRBD1. With 3 bases clipped from V and 1 base from J, the junction kept 6 bases outside the gene matches. There are 17 residues in the CDR3. CDR1 and CDR2 (germline): MNHEY, SMNVEV (reference sequence).

The rearrangement links TRBV29-1 to TRBJ2-1, with no clear D. The V gene's germline CDR1 is SQVTM and CDR2 ANQGSEA. Trimming stripped 5 bases from V and 6 bases from J, with 20 bases between. This CDR3 is built from 15 residues. CDR3 DNA sequence: TGCAGCGTTTTAATACCCCGACTTGGGGTCAATGAGCAGTTCTTC. Residues: CSVLIPRLGVNEQFF.

This clonotype has only a few counts. V usage is TRBV3-1 and J usage is TRBJ2-1; 9 bases map to TRBD1. After removal of 4 bases from V and 4 bases from J, the junction contained 8 bases not matched to a gene. Per the germline V gene, CDR1 is LGHDT and CDR2 is YNNKEL (reference sequence). The CDR3 consists of 16 residues. The CDR3 protein is CASSLQTGGGYNEQFF. The CDR3 region has the DNA TGTGCCAGCAGCCTTCAGACAGGGGGTGGTTACAATGAGCAGTTCTTC.